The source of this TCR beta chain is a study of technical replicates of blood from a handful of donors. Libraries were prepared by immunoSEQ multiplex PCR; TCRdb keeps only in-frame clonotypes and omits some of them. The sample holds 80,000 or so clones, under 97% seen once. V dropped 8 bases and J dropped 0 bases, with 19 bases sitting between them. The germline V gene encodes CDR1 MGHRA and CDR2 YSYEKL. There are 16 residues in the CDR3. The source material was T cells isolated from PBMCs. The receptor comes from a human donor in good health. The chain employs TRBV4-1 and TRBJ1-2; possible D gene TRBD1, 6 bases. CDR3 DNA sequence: TGCGCCAGCCGGCCGGGGGGGGCCTTTGCTAACTATGGCTACACCTTC. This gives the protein CASRPGGAFANYGYTF.